The 14 T cell receptor beta chains in this list originate from one sample, sequenced in a study of CD8 T cells in Susac syndrome (dated by TCRdb to between 2018 and 2021). The library was produced with the immunoSEQ multiplex PCR assay. RNA was extracted with the RNeasy kit and roughly 0.45 to 1 ug was reverse transcribed using random hexamers. In TCRdb, the public reads were trimmed at Q25 with fastp and aligned with MiXCR, with productive beta chains retained. When rows share a CDR3 protein, they turn into one entry using the most common DNA and genes. This sample holds about 400,000 distinct CDR3 sequences; roughly 85% were observed only once. 0.12% of the sample lies in the top ten. The sequencing sample was made of CD8+ T cells from PBMCs. The receptors derive from a human donor with multiple sclerosis.

V is TRBV28 and J is TRBJ1-2, with 8 bases that match TRBD1. The CDR3 extends over 17 amino acids. CDR1 is MDHEN and CDR2 is SYDVKM in the germline V gene. V dropped 7 bases and J dropped 1; count of bases not matched to a gene: 14. The chain's CDR3 is CASNALGTGHYNYGYTF. In DNA, the CDR3 is TGTGCCAGCAATGCCCTGGGGACAGGTCACTATAACTATGGCTACACCTTC.

The DNA of the CDR3 is TGTGCCAGTAGTATAGTCGGCAGCAATCAGCCCCAGCATTTT. This sequence encodes CASSIVGSNQPQHF. V and J are TRBV19 and TRBJ1-5, with unresolved D. The V gene lost 1 base and the J gene lost 1 base, with 5 bases spanning the gap. This CDR3 has 14 amino acids. Germline CDR1 reads LNHDA; CDR2 reads SQIVND (reference sequence). The full variable domain, rest sourced from reference TRBV19 and TRBJ1-5, is DGGITQSPKYLFRKEGQNVTLSCEQNLNHDAMYWYRQDPGQGLRLIYYSQIVNDFQKGDIAEGYSVSREKKESFPLTVTSAQKNPTAFYLCASSIVGSNQPQHFGDGTRLSIL.

This chain connects TRBV7-6 to TRBJ2-7; 8 bases align to TRBD1. V lost 3 bases and J lost 4; bases outside the gene matches: 8. Germline V gene data show CDR1 as SGHVS and CDR2 as FNYEAQ. This CDR3 is built from 15 residues. This chain's CDR3 is CASSFQGTGIYEQYF. Here the CDR3 DNA reads TGTGCCAGCAGCTTCCAAGGGACAGGAATATACGAGCAGTACTTC.

The chain links TRBV5-1 to TRBJ2-7, with 8 bases identical to TRBD1. This CDR3 has 15 residues. The germline gives CDR1 SGHRS, CDR2 YFSETQ. Trimming at V came to 4 bases and at J to 2 bases, leaving 8 bases not matched to a gene. CDR3 nucleotides: TGCGCCAGCAGCACCGGAGACAGGGGACCCTACGAGCAGTACTTC. This sequence encodes CASSTGDRGPYEQYF.

The J gene is TRBJ2-7, the V gene TRBV30; TRBD2 matches 7 bases. The CDR3 runs to 15 residues. CDR1 and CDR2 (germline): GTSNPN, SVGIG (reference sequence). Losses at the gene ends were 7 bases for V and 2 bases for J; bases not matched to a gene: 14. CDR3 DNA: TGTGCCTCCCAGCCGGACGGGGGGTCCCCCTACGAGCAGTACTTC. It codes for CASQPDGGSPYEQYF.

The chain has TRBV11-2 and TRBJ2-7; no firm D call. Trimming pared 5 bases from V and 7 bases from J, leaving 24 bases between. Germline V gene sequence: CDR1 SGHAT, CDR2 FQNNGV. The CDR3 is made up of 16 amino acids. Here the CDR3 reads CASSPAWESKAREQYF. CDR3 in DNA: TGTGCCAGCAGCCCAGCGTGGGAATCTAAGGCGAGGGAGCAGTACTTC.

The chain joins TRBV4-1 to TRBJ2-7; maybe TRBD1 (5 bases). The CDR3 is 14 amino acids. Deletions cut 4 bases from V and 1 base from J, with 11 bases between. The germline V gene has CDR1 MGHRA and CDR2 YSYEKL. Written as DNA, the CDR3 is TGCGCCAGCAGCCTCTACCAGGGTTCCTACGAGCAGTACTTC. This encodes CASSLYQGSYEQYF.

The chain uses TRBV28 and TRBJ2-1; no reliable D call. This CDR3 is 16 amino acids long. Germline assignment: CDR1 MDHEN and CDR2 SYDVKM. V lost 4 bases and J lost 0, with 13 bases in between. CDR3 DNA: TGTGCCAGCAGTTCGGTGGACGGGCGCTCCTACAATGAGCAGTTCTTC. Protein sequence: CASSSVDGRSYNEQFF.

The genes are TRBV5-1 and TRBJ2-7; 7 bases align to TRBD2. The CDR3 has 14 amino acids. The junction had 10 bases not matched to a gene; V was cut back by 3 bases and J by 7 bases. Germline V gives CDR1 SGHRS, CDR2 YFSETQ. CDR3 residues: CASSYSGATEEQYF. The DNA for the CDR3 is TGCGCCAGCAGCTACAGCGGGGCCACTGAAGAGCAGTACTTC. Full variable domain (missing parts from reference TRBV5-1 and TRBJ2-7): KAGVTQTPRYLIKTRGQQVTLSCSPISGHRSVSWYQQTPGQGLQFLFEYFSETQRNKGNFPGRFSGRQFSNSRSEMNVSTLELGDSALYLCASSYSGATEEQYFGPGTRLTVT.

The genes are TRBV6-5 and TRBJ2-1; perhaps D is TRBD1 or TRBD2 (6 bases each). The CDR3 is made up of 16 amino acids. V was pared by 0 bases and J by 3 bases, with 12 bases between. Per germline, CDR1 MNHEY and CDR2 SVGAGI. The CDR3 DNA sequence: TGTGCCAGCAGTTACTCGTCACAGGGAGGCTACAATGAGCAGTTCTTC. Its protein is CASSYSSQGGYNEQFF.

The V and J genes are TRBV12-3 or TRBV12-4 and TRBJ1-2; 7 bases map to TRBD1. The CDR3 covers 14 residues. The V and J ends lost 7 bases and 5 bases, in that order; junction bases with no gene match: 10. CDR3 nucleotides: TGTGCCAGCACCCACTCGAGGGGGCTTTATGGCTACACCTTC. Translated, it gives CASTHSRGLYGYTF.

The chain links TRBV5-6 to TRBJ2-7; TRBD2 agrees at 11 bases. The CDR3 loop spans 15 amino acids. The germline V gene encodes CDR1 SGHDT and CDR2 YYEEEE. Trimming at V came to 6 bases and at J to 2 bases, leaving 7 bases not matched to a gene. CDR3 nucleotide sequence: TGTGCCAGCACCCCGACTAGCGGGGCAACCTACGAGCAGTACTTC. The encoded protein is CASTPTSGATYEQYF.

The chain uses TRBV5-1 and TRBJ1-3, with 7 positions matching TRBD1. Germline V gene lookup returns CDR1 SGHRS and CDR2 YFSETQ. V lost 4 bases and J lost 0; bases outside the gene matches: 4. The CDR3 has 15 residues. CDR3 DNA: TGCGCCAGCAGCCCTGGGGACAGCTCTGGAAACACCATATATTTT. As protein: CASSPGDSSGNTIYF.

The CDR3 sequence: CASSSSGPGSYNEQFF. CDR3 nucleotide sequence: TGTGCCAGCAGCTCTAGCGGTCCGGGGTCCTACAATGAGCAGTTCTTC. This chain joins TRBV7-3 and TRBJ2-1, with 7 positions matching TRBD2. CDR1 is SGHTA, CDR2 FQGTGA, per germline. V gave up 4 bases and J gave up 1 base; unmatched junction bases: 7. The CDR3 is 16 amino acids.